This TCR beta chain was captured by sequencing in a study of human T cells and chemical hapten exposure. The V end was cut by 4 bases, the J end by 6 bases, with 19 bases between. The CDR3 covers 16 residues. The germline CDR1 and CDR2 sequences are SGHKS and YYEKEE (reference sequence). The time point denotes: patch test 2, 6 weeks after DPC sensitization. Treatment indicated: therapeutic diphenylcyclopropenone sensitization with weekly scalp DPC. MiXCR, run by TCRdb on the RACE reads, gives a single entry per CDR3 protein. The table includes approximately 120,000 distinct CDR3 sequences, about a tenth detected once. This clonotype was counted only a few times.

Sequenced material: whole blood, taken in connection with sensitization to the hapten diphenylcyclopropenone (DPC). This chain connects TRBV5-5 to TRBJ2-2; either TRBD1 or TRBD2 may supply D (5 bases each). The sequence came from a woman aged 40 to 50 with alopecia areata. Some clones in this sample may be carry-over from other donors' samples. The CDR3 loop is CASSPIRGAIAGELFF. The CDR3 DNA sequence: TGTGCCAGCAGCCCAATCCGAGGGGCAATAGCCGGGGAGCTGTTTTTT.